This T cell receptor (beta chain) was recorded in a study of shared clonotypes between healthy human individuals. Study-level points and caveats: Sorted-subset samples were not fully sequenced, rarefaction indicated.

This CDR3 has 14 residues. The germline gives CDR1 MNHEY, CDR2 SVGAGI. Trimming cost V 2 bases and J 3 bases, with 9 bases left between them. CD45RO-negative CD8 cells positively selected for CCR7 made up the naive population, which excluded terminally differentiated effector memory CD45RA+ cells. Genomic DNA belonging to each subset was distributed in equal measure over several immunoSEQ plates. Sequencing was performed with immunoSEQ multiplex PCR; in TCRdb, only in-frame clones are kept and a portion is missing. This table holds about 2 million clones, about 95% found once. On this clone: Its antigen is as yet unknown. Other DNA sequences from this sample encode an identical CDR3 as well.

V usage is TRBV6-5 and J usage is TRBJ2-3; D might be TRBD2 (6 bases). Sequencing was done on a sample of naive CD8+ T cells sorted from blood. The sequence was collected from a man between 18 and 35 years old in good health. This CDR3 is CASSYGGPTDTQYF. CDR3 DNA: TGTGCCAGCAGTTACGGAGGGCCAACAGATACGCAGTATTTT.